The 32 T cell receptor beta chains below all came from one sample that was sequenced in a study of early T cells in non-severe SARS-CoV-2 infection. Using its own MiXCR run on the 5' RACE reads, TCRdb lists one record per CDR3 protein. The data contain around 84,000 distinct CDR3 sequences, approximately 15% of them singletons. Sequenced sample: whole blood. Source of these receptors: an adult who was a healthcare worker with PCR-confirmed SARS-CoV-2 infection or an uninfected control (not recorded which).

The chain recombines TRBV30 with TRBJ2-3; weak D call: TRBD1 (6 bases). This CDR3 comprises 11 residues. V was clipped by 5 bases and J by 14 bases, with 17 bases between them. The germline CDR1 and CDR2 sequences are GTSNPN and SVGIG (reference sequence). CDR3 protein: CAWVTGTVGYF. CDR3 coding DNA: TGTGCCTGGGTAACAGGGACGGTGGGGTATTTT.

This clonotype was observed a handful of times. The V call is TRBV7-6, the J call TRBJ2-3; 12 bases match TRBD2. This CDR3 comprises 16 residues. V dropped 5 bases and J dropped 6; count of bases not matched to a gene: 9. Germline V lookup: CDR1 SGHVS, CDR2 FNYEAQ. The CDR3 protein is CASSPTSGGERDTQYF. The CDR3 DNA reads as TGTGCCAGCAGCCCGACTAGCGGGGGAGAGAGGGATACGCAGTATTTT.

The V call is TRBV18, the J call TRBJ1-2; D is undetermined. In germline, CDR1 is KGHSH, CDR2 LQKENI. This CDR3 is built from 14 residues. The V and J ends lost 5 bases and 5 bases respectively, with 15 bases between them. The DNA for the CDR3 is TGTGCCAGCTCAGGGCCCCCGGACTTTTATGGCTACACCTTC. This sequence encodes CASSGPPDFYGYTF.

This clonotype occurred many times. The chain links TRBV6-5 to TRBJ1-1; D is uncertain. The CDR3 spans 14 residues. Per the germline V gene, CDR1 is MNHEY and CDR2 is SVGAGI. V was trimmed by 3 bases and J by 8 bases, leaving 16 bases between them. The CDR3 is CASSYSNERTEAFF. In DNA form, the CDR3 reads TGTGCCAGCAGTTATTCGAACGAGCGGACCGAAGCTTTCTTT.

This clonotype came up many times. The chain recombines TRBV29-1 with TRBJ1-2; maybe TRBD1 (5 bases). CDR1 and CDR2 from the germline V gene are SQVTM and ANQGSEA. This CDR3 has 12 amino acids. Trimming left V 0 bases short and J 6 bases short, with 8 bases between. In nucleotides, the CDR3 is TGCAGCGTTGAAGATCCGGGGCATGGCTACACCTTC. Its protein product is CSVEDPGHGYTF.

This chain joins TRBV11-3 and TRBJ2-3; no reliable D call. CDR3 size: 14 residues. The V gene lost 5 bases and the J gene lost 2 bases, with 11 bases spanning the gap. CDR1 and CDR2 (germline): SGHNT, YENEEA. The CDR3 is CASSPHPATDTQYF. The CDR3 region has the DNA TGTGCCAGCAGCCCGCACCCCGCCACAGATACGCAGTATTTT.

The chain carries TRBV25-1 and TRBJ2-5; 7 positions match TRBD2. J was trimmed by 2 bases and V by 3 bases; bases with no gene match: 9. The CDR3 consists of 16 residues. Germline V gives CDR1 MGHDK, CDR2 SYGVNS. The CDR3 is CASSDYGRQPQETQYF. The DNA of the CDR3 is TGTGCCAGCAGTGATTACGGGAGGCAGCCTCAAGAGACCCAGTACTTC.

The chain combines TRBV30 with TRBJ2-1; D is perhaps TRBD2 (6 bases). The CDR3 extends over 11 amino acids. Germline lookup yields CDR1 GTSNPN and CDR2 SVGIG (reference sequence). The CDR3 spells CKWEEGHEQFF. CDR3 nucleotides: TGTAAATGGGAGGAGGGGCATGAGCAGTTCTTC.

This clonotype was counted ten times or more. The chain couples TRBV18 to TRBJ2-3; no definite D call. V lost 8 bases to trimming and J lost 1 base, with 7 bases between them. The CDR3 covers 12 residues. Germline V CDR1 and CDR2: KGHSH, LQKENI. The DNA of the CDR3 is TGTGCCAGCAGCCCGGGCACAGATACGCAGTATTTT. Translated, it gives CASSPGTDTQYF.

The CDR3 reads CSAQSGTQYF. CDR3 nucleotide sequence: TGCAGCGCCCAGAGTGGTACGCAGTATTTT. The chain has TRBV29-1 and TRBJ2-3, with unresolved D. Trimming pared 7 bases from V and 8 bases from J, leaving 10 bases between. Per germline, CDR1 SQVTM and CDR2 ANQGSEA. CDR3 length: 10 amino acids.

This clonotype was observed a handful of times. The CDR3 reads CASKGAVSYNEQFF. DNA for the CDR3: TGTGCCAGCAAGGGAGCGGTCTCCTACAATGAGCAGTTCTTC. V gene TRBV7-2 combines with J gene TRBJ2-1; TRBD2 might be the D (5 bases). Germline CDR1 SGHTA, CDR2 FQGNSA. This CDR3 is built from 14 residues. Trimming shortened V by 7 bases and J by 0 bases, and 10 bases separated the two germline ends.

Only one count was recorded for this clonotype. The genes are TRBV20-1 and TRBJ1-2, with D unresolved. Trimming took 1 base from V and 2 from J, leaving 8 bases between them. Germline V gives CDR1 DFQATT, CDR2 SNEGSKA (reference sequence). The CDR3 is made up of 13 amino acids. The CDR3 here is CSARVGHNYGYTF. The CDR3 DNA reads as TGCAGTGCTAGAGTCGGGCACAACTATGGCTACACCTTC.

This clonotype has only a few counts. V usage is TRBV6-5 and J usage is TRBJ1-2; D gene unclear. Deletions cut 3 bases from V and 8 bases from J, with 19 bases between. This CDR3 region has 15 residues. Looked up from germline, CDR1 is MNHEY and CDR2 is SVGAGI. CDR3 in amino acids: CASSYAPGRSKGYTF. DNA of the CDR3: TGTGCCAGCAGTTATGCCCCCGGGCGATCAAAGGGCTACACCTTC.

This clonotype appeared a few times. The CDR3 protein is CSVELAGGPLGTGELFF. As DNA, the CDR3 is TGCAGCGTTGAGTTGGCGGGAGGGCCGCTGGGCACCGGGGAGCTGTTTTTT. The chain employs TRBV29-1 and TRBJ2-2; 9 bases agree with TRBD2. Germline V gene data show CDR1 as SQVTM and CDR2 as ANQGSEA. V was pared by 3 bases and J by 4 bases, with 12 bases of the junction left unmatched. This CDR3 is built from 17 residues.

The CDR3 is CASSPRGQGGGYTF. CDR3 nucleotide sequence: TGTGCCAGCAGTCCCCGAGGGCAGGGAGGAGGCTACACCTTC. The rearrangement links TRBV25-1 to TRBJ1-2, with D possibly TRBD1 on 5 matching bases. The germline V gene has CDR1 MGHDK and CDR2 SYGVNS. CDR3 length: 14 amino acids. Trimming pared 5 bases from V and 8 bases from J, leaving 18 bases between.

This clonotype turned up a few times. The rearrangement links TRBV11-1 to TRBJ2-6; TRBD1 matches 10 bases. The CDR3 is 17 amino acids. After removal of 5 bases from V and 2 bases from J, the junction contained 6 bases not matched to a gene. CDR1 is SGHAT, CDR2 FQDESV, per germline (reference sequence). This CDR3 is CASSTRQGAPGANVLTF. The DNA for the CDR3 is TGTGCCAGCAGCACCCGACAGGGGGCCCCTGGGGCCAACGTCCTGACTTTC. The full variable domain, completed using reference TRBV11-1 and TRBJ2-6, is EAEVAQSPRYKITEKSQAVAFWCDPISGHATLYWYRQILGQGPELLVQFQDESVVDDSQLPKDRFSAERLKGVDSTLKIQPAELGDSAMYLCASSTRQGAPGANVLTFGAGSRLTVL.

The rearrangement joins TRBV18 to TRBJ1-1, with D unclear. Trimming took 3 bases from V and 1 from J, leaving 12 bases between them. Germline assignment: CDR1 KGHSH and CDR2 LQKENI. CDR3 length: 15 amino acids. In nucleotides, the CDR3 is TGTGCCAGCTCACCCTGGACGGAAAAGAACACTGAAGCTTTCTTT. The encoded protein is CASSPWTEKNTEAFF.

This clonotype was seen at least ten times. The chain uses TRBV5-4 and TRBJ2-7, with 10 bases fitting TRBD2. Germline loops: CDR1 SGHNT, CDR2 YYREEE (reference sequence). The CDR3 sequence is 17 residues long. V shed 1 base, J shed 4 bases, and the junction held 11 bases outside the gene matches. CDR3 nucleotides: TGTGCCAGCAGCTTGCAACTAGCGGGATCCCGCCTATACGAGCAGTACTTC. It codes for CASSLQLAGSRLYEQYF.

This chain joins TRBV5-1 and TRBJ2-6, with D perhaps TRBD2 (6 bases). This CDR3 spans 16 amino acids. V lost 3 bases to trimming and J lost 0 bases, with 10 bases between them. From germline, CDR1 is SGHRS and CDR2 YFSETQ. The CDR3 coding sequence is TGCGCCAGCAGCTGGACTACCAACTCTGGGGCCAACGTCCTGACTTTC. Translating gives CASSWTTNSGANVLTF.

This clonotype was observed once. This rearrangement joins TRBV25-1 to TRBJ2-1, with D possibly matching TRBD2 (7 bases). Trimming shortened V by 4 bases and J by 8 bases, and 15 bases separated the two germline ends. The germline V gene has CDR1 MGHDK and CDR2 SYGVNS. There are 14 residues in the CDR3. The DNA of the CDR3 is TGTGCCAGCAGTGGAGGGGGGGCCAGGGATGAGCAGTTCTTC. It yields the protein CASSGGGARDEQFF.

The genes are TRBV9 and TRBJ2-1, with 8 bases that match TRBD2. Unmatched junction bases numbered 11, after V lost 0 bases and J lost 0 bases. The CDR3 has 19 residues. The germline gives CDR1 SGDLS, CDR2 YYNGEE. The CDR3 bases are TGTGCCAGCAGCGTAGGTGCGGGAGGTCCTAGTTACTCCTACAATGAGCAGTTCTTC. Protein product: CASSVGAGGPSYSYNEQFF.

The V gene is TRBV10-3, the J gene TRBJ2-7; TRBD1 matches 8 bases. The length of the CDR3 is 15 residues. Trimming cost V 10 bases and J 2 bases; bases outside gene matches: 13. Per the germline V gene, CDR1 is ENHRY and CDR2 is SYGVKD. CDR3 residues: CATQPNSTGAYEQYF. The DNA of the CDR3 is TGTGCCACCCAACCGAACTCGACAGGGGCCTACGAGCAGTACTTC.

This clonotype has more than one count but fewer than ten. V gene TRBV7-3 combines with J gene TRBJ2-3, with D possibly being TRBD1 (5 bases). Germline loops: CDR1 SGHTA, CDR2 FQGTGA. Trimming stripped 5 bases from V and 4 bases from J, with 19 bases between. The CDR3 runs to 16 residues. The CDR3 DNA sequence: TGTGCCAGCAGCCCAGGGCGGTCTTTGCCTTCAGATACGCAGTATTTT. Translation: CASSPGRSLPSDTQYF.

The chain combines TRBV6-6 with TRBJ2-7; maybe TRBD2 (5 bases). CDR3 length equals 14 residues. V was trimmed by 6 bases and J by 5 bases, leaving 17 bases between them. Germline CDR1 is MNHNY and CDR2 is SVGAGI (reference sequence). CDR3 nucleotides: TGTGCCAGCAGCCAACTTAGCGTCGTGCACGAGCAGTACTTC. Amino acids: CASSQLSVVHEQYF.

The sample holds a few counts of this clonotype. The V gene is TRBV24-1, the J gene TRBJ2-2; 8 bases match TRBD1. This CDR3 region has 14 residues. V shed 4 bases and J 7 bases; nucleotides not matched to a gene: 4. CDR1 and CDR2 (germline): KGHDR, SFDVKD. CDR3 protein: CATSDRTGGGELFF. The CDR3 coding sequence is TGTGCCACCAGTGACCGAACAGGGGGCGGGGAGCTGTTTTTT.

The J gene is TRBJ2-1, the V gene TRBV6-5; the match to TRBD1 covers 7 bases. CDR3 size: 14 residues. V lost 8 bases and J lost 3; bases outside the gene matches: 7. Germline lookup yields CDR1 MNHEY and CDR2 SVGAGI. The DNA of the CDR3 is TGTGCCAGCCATAACCGGGACAGCTACAATGAGCAGTTCTTC. Protein product: CASHNRDSYNEQFF.

This clonotype was observed at least ten times. This rearrangement joins TRBV5-1 to TRBJ2-3; possibly TRBD2 for D (5 bases). V gave up 4 bases and J gave up 5 bases, with 14 bases separating them. CDR3 length equals 14 residues. Germline V CDR1 and CDR2: SGHRS, YFSETQ. CDR3 residues: CASSIGGGQDTQYF. CDR3 bases: TGCGCCAGCAGCATCGGTGGAGGTCAAGATACGCAGTATTTT.

At least ten counts were recorded for this clonotype. V gene TRBV28 combines with J gene TRBJ2-5; unclear D gene. Trimming took off 6 bases at V and 2 bases at J, with 13 bases between the two ends. The CDR3 extends over 14 amino acids. The germline V gene encodes CDR1 MDHEN and CDR2 SYDVKM. The CDR3 loop is CASSSPRIQETQYF. For the CDR3, the DNA is TGTGCCAGCAGCTCGCCACGGATACAAGAGACCCAGTACTTC.

This clonotype was seen a handful of times. The junction departs from the called germline gene at one end, perhaps through a read error. This rearrangement joins TRBV3-1 to TRBJ1-1; 7 bases fit TRBD1. CDR1 and CDR2 from the germline V gene are LGHDT and YNNKEL (reference sequence). This CDR3 contains 11 residues. DNA for the CDR3: TGTGCCAGCAGTGGACTTGAGGGGGCGGTCTTT. As protein: CASSGLEGAVF.

The sample holds a few counts of this clonotype. CDR3 bases: TGTGCCAGCAGCTTAGGGAGGACAGTGAACACTGAAGCTTTCTTT. Its translation is CASSLGRTVNTEAFF. The J gene is TRBJ1-1, the V gene TRBV7-9, with a possible D match to TRBD1 (6 bases). Between the trimmed V and J ends, which lost 1 base and 0 bases, there was a span of 9 bases. The CDR3 runs 15 residues. Germline CDR1 is SEHNR and CDR2 is FQNEAQ (reference sequence).

This clonotype was observed a handful of times. This chain links TRBV19 with TRBJ1-4, with D possibly matching TRBD1 (6 bases). Germline V gene sequence: CDR1 LNHDA, CDR2 SQIVND (reference sequence). V was cut by 8 bases and J by 5 bases, with 18 bases left in between. The CDR3 is 15 residues long. The CDR3 is CASSPGQQRNEKLFF. The CDR3 DNA reads as TGTGCCAGTTCCCCTGGACAGCAGAGAAATGAAAAACTGTTTTTT.

This clonotype has more than one count but fewer than ten. The chain uses TRBV9 and TRBJ2-1; D may be TRBD2 (6 bases). Per the germline V gene, CDR1 is SGDLS and CDR2 is YYNGEE. This CDR3 region has 11 residues. V lost 3 bases and J 9 bases, leaving 7 bases between the germline ends. In nucleotides, the CDR3 is TGTGCCAGCAGCGATAGCGGTGAGCAGTTCTTC. The encoded protein is CASSDSGEQFF.